This T cell receptor beta chain appears in the sequencing data of a study of T cell responses to AZD1222 COVID-19 vaccine. Study-wide results and limits: Repertoires were collected only later (after the peak T cell response had occurred). Females outnumbered males among donors, who were mostly white British; clonal diversity was possibly underestimated. Among AZD1222 vaccinees, only six were seropositive at baseline.

For this clone: Its target is unknown.

The CDR3 has 15 residues. In germline, CDR1 is SGHRS, CDR2 YFSETQ. Trimming took 0 bases from V and 7 from J; bases not matched to a gene: 4. Measured with immunoSEQ multiplex PCR; TCRdb has only the in-frame clones, and not every one. The sample lists more than 110,000 clones; 90% to 95% were seen once. The input for sequencing was peripheral blood, taken on day 0 of AZD1222 vaccination. The TCR originated in an adult in good health. V and J are TRBV5-1 and TRBJ1-6, with 7 bases matching TRBD1. The DNA of the CDR3 is TGCGCCAGCAGCTTGGATCCAGGGGGGAATTCACCCCTCCACTTT. Amino acids: CASSLDPGGNSPLHF.